These 9 T cell receptor beta chains originate from one sample sequenced in a study of T cells after yellow fever vaccination. TCRdb independently ran MiXCR on the 5' RACE reads; one entry per CDR3 protein. The sample carries some 500,000 distinct CDR3 sequences, approximately 15% recorded once. The sequenced sample was PBMCs, obtained on the day of the yellow fever booster vaccination. Source of these receptors: a man aged 30 to 39 who received the YFV17D yellow fever vaccine.

This chain uses TRBV2 with TRBJ2-7; 8 bases match TRBD1. Germline V gives CDR1 SNHLY, CDR2 FYNNEI. This CDR3 is 13 amino acids long. V was pared by 6 bases and J by 4 bases, with 5 bases of the junction left unmatched. As DNA, the CDR3 is TGTGCCAGCAGGATAGACAGGGGTTACGAGCAGTACTTC. Encoded protein: CASRIDRGYEQYF.

This clonotype was seen a handful of times. This rearrangement joins TRBV4-3 to TRBJ1-2, with 7 bases matching TRBD1. V shed 4 bases and J 4 bases; nucleotides not matched to a gene: 12. The CDR3 is 16 residues long. Germline V lookup: CDR1 LGHNA, CDR2 YSLEER. The CDR3 reads CASSRNELGQIYGYTF. The CDR3 DNA is TGCGCCAGCAGCCGAAACGAATTGGGACAGATCTATGGCTACACCTTC.

The gene calls are TRBV20-1 and TRBJ2-5; TRBD2 matches 8 bases. This CDR3 spans 17 amino acids. With 5 bases clipped from V and 4 bases from J, the junction kept 18 bases outside the gene matches. Germline V gene data show CDR1 as DFQATT and CDR2 as SNEGSKA (reference sequence). CDR3 in amino acids: CSAPGGLVVSSRETQYF. DNA of the CDR3: TGCAGTGCTCCCGGGGGACTAGTCGTTTCTAGTAGAGAGACCCAGTACTTC.

V gene TRBV7-2 combines with J gene TRBJ1-4; unclear D gene. The CDR3 is 11 amino acids. Germline V gene sequence: CDR1 SGHTA, CDR2 FQGNSA. With 5 bases removed from V and 2 bases from J, the gap between germline ends came to 0 bases. The CDR3 spells CASSTNEKLFF. As DNA, the CDR3 is TGTGCCAGCAGCACTAATGAAAAACTGTTTTTT.

This clonotype has more than one count but fewer than ten. This chain joins TRBV12-5 and TRBJ2-7; D is uncertain. CDR1 is LGHNT and CDR2 is FRNRAP in the germline V gene. The V and J ends lost 1 base and 1 base respectively, with 5 bases between them. CDR3 length: 13 amino acids. The CDR3 nucleotides are TGTGCTAGTGGTTTGGGACGGTCCTACGAGCAGTACTTC. This translates into CASGLGRSYEQYF. Combining the CDR3 with reference TRBV12-5 and TRBJ2-7 gives the whole variable domain DARVTQTPRHKVTEMGQEVTMRCQPILGHNTVFWYRQTMMQGLELLAYFRNRAPLDDSGMPKDRFSAEMPDATLATLKIQPSEPRDSAVYFCASGLGRSYEQYFGPGTRLTVT.

The chain links TRBV6-5 to TRBJ1-6, with 7 bases lining up with TRBD1. Germline V gene data show CDR1 as MNHEY and CDR2 as SVGAGI. The V gene end was trimmed by 2 bases and the J gene end by 10 bases; junction bases not matched to a gene: 8. The CDR3 sequence is 15 residues long. CDR3 amino acids: CASSYSNRGGSPLHF. The CDR3 DNA reads TGTGCCAGCAGTTACAGTAACAGGGGCGGCTCACCCCTCCACTTT.

The J gene is TRBJ2-3, the V gene TRBV5-1, with 10 bases identical to TRBD2. CDR1 and CDR2 (germline): SGHRS, YFSETQ. V gave up 3 bases and J gave up 7 bases; unmatched junction bases: 8. This CDR3 has 15 residues. CDR3 protein: CASSSGTSETNTQYF. In nucleotides, the CDR3 is TGCGCCAGCAGCTCGGGGACTAGCGAAACTAATACGCAGTATTTT.

This clonotype appeared once. The rearrangement links TRBV6-5 to TRBJ2-5; 7 nucleotides agree with TRBD1. The V gene's germline CDR1 is MNHEY and CDR2 SVGAGI. The CDR3 is 15 residues long. V trimming: 5 bases; J trimming: 0 bases; junction bases outside the gene matches: 6. The CDR3 reads CASSLQGTHQETQYF. The CDR3 DNA sequence: TGTGCCAGCAGTCTACAGGGGACCCACCAAGAGACCCAGTACTTC.

This clonotype was observed a handful of times. This chain links TRBV10-1 with TRBJ2-7; the match to TRBD2 covers 13 bases. The CDR3 loop spans 16 amino acids. Germline loops: CDR1 WNHNN, CDR2 SYGVQD (reference sequence). The trim removed 5 bases at V and 6 bases at J, leaving 10 bases unmatched. CDR3 amino acids: CASSLGTSGILGEQYF. The CDR3 DNA reads TGCGCCAGCAGTCTCGGGACTAGCGGGATTTTGGGCGAGCAGTACTTC.